The 8 T cell receptor beta chains reported below all come from one sample, sequenced in a study of CXCR3-negative and CXCR3-positive naive CD8 T cells (dated by TCRdb to 2018 to 2020). Their antigen targets remain unknown. TCRdb lists the instrument as NextSeq 550. The Human TCR Profiling Kit (MiLaboratory) was used to prepare UMI-labeled 5' RACE TRB cDNA libraries. TCRdb reanalyzed the reads, keeping one entry per CDR3 protein sequence and omitting DNA. The table for this sample shows under 150,000 distinct CDR3 sequences. The top ten clones comprise around 0.54% of the sample. Paper-wide results and their limitations: Compared with CXCR3-negative naive cells, CXCR3-positive naive cells had TRB CDR3s with higher hydrophobicity (lower Kidera factor 4), lower energy, and higher strength and volume indices.

Sequencing was carried out using naive CXCR3+ CD8+ T cells from blood. The meaning of the sample's cell subset or site label: CD45RO-CCR7+CD27+CD95- naive CD8+ T cells expressing CXCR3 (TNR3+). The receptors were gathered from a human donor in good health. Some clones in this sample may be carry-over from other donors' samples.

J is TRBJ1-1 and V is TRBV12-3 or TRBV12-4; TCRdb indicates TRBD1, and absent DNA this call remains unverified. CDR3 length: 12 residues. This chain's CDR3 is CASTGTGTEAFF.

The chain has TRBV7-8 and TRBJ2-1; TCRdb lists TRBD2, though no DNA is available to test this call. CDR1 is SGHVS and CDR2 is FQNEAQ in the germline V gene. CDR3 length: 17 amino acids. CDR3 in amino acids: CAGTSGTSGGPYNEQFF.

The gene calls are TRBV20-1 and TRBJ2-1; TCRdb's assignment of TRBD1 cannot be checked, as there is no DNA. Germline CDR1 is DFQATT and CDR2 is SNEGSKA (reference sequence). The CDR3 totals 16 residues. CDR3 protein: CSARRLGERTYNEQFF.

The chain carries TRBV12-3 or TRBV12-4 and TRBJ2-7; TCRdb picks TRBD2, but there is no DNA to check that call. The CDR3 has 19 amino acids. CDR3 amino acids: CASSSPTTSERHGAREQYF.

The rearrangement uses TRBV9 and TRBJ1-2; TCRdb proposes TRBD1, but this gene call is untestable without DNA. The CDR3 contains 13 residues. CDR1 and CDR2 (germline): SGDLS, YYNGEE. CDR3 amino acids: CASSAQTGQGYTF.

This rearrangement joins TRBV28 to TRBJ1-5. This CDR3 comprises 14 residues. Germline V gene sequence: CDR1 MDHEN, CDR2 SYDVKM. The CDR3 sequence: CASSLLVGNQPQHF.

The chain has TRBV29-1 and TRBJ2-5; TCRdb indicates TRBD1, and absent DNA this call remains unverified. Germline assignment: CDR1 SQVTM and CDR2 ANQGSEA. There are 13 residues in the CDR3. The CDR3 is CSATTWGTETQYF.

The CDR3 sequence: CASTPVRDYGYTF. The rearrangement links TRBV6-6 to TRBJ1-2; as DNA is missing, the TRBD1 call by TCRdb cannot be tested. Germline V gene lookup returns CDR1 MNHNY and CDR2 SVGAGI (reference sequence). CDR3 size: 13 residues.